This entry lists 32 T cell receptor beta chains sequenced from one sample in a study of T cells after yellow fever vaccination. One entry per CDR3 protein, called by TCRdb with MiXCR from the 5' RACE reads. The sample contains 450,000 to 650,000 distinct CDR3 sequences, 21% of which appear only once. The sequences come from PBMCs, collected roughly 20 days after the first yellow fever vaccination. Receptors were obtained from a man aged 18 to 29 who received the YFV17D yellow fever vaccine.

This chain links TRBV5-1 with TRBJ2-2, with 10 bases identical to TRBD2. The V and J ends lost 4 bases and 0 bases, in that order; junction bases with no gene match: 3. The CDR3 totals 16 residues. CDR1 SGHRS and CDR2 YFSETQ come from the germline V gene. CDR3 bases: TGCGCCAGCAGCCTCACTAGCGGGACGAACACCGGGGAGCTGTTTTTT. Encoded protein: CASSLTSGTNTGELFF.

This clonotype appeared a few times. CDR3 amino acids: CASSDRVDQPQHF. CDR3 in DNA: TGTGCCAGCAGCGACAGGGTGGATCAGCCCCAGCATTTT. The chain has TRBV19 and TRBJ1-5; 7 bases fit TRBD1. The CDR3 is made up of 13 amino acids. The ends lost 9 bases at V and 5 bases at J; junction bases unmatched: 7. Germline CDR1 reads LNHDA; CDR2 reads SQIVND (reference sequence).

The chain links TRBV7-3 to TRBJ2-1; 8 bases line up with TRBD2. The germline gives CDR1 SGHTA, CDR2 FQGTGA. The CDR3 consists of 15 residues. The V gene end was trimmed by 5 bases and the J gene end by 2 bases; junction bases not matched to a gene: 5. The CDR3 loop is CASSQGRGAYNEQFF. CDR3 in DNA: TGTGCCAGCAGCCAAGGGCGGGGGGCCTACAATGAGCAGTTCTTC.

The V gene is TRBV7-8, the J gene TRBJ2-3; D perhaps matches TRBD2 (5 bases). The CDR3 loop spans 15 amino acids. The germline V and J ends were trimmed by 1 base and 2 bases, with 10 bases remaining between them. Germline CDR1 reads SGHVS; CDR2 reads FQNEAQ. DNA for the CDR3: TGTGCCAGCAGCTTAGGACGGGGTCCCACAGATACGCAGTATTTT. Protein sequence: CASSLGRGPTDTQYF. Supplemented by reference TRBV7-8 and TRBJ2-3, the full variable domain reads GAGVSQSPRYKVAKRGQDVALRCDPISGHVSLFWYQQALGQGPEFLTYFQNEAQLDKSGLPSDRFFAERPEGSVSTLKIQRTQQEDSAVYLCASSLGRGPTDTQYFGPGTRLTVL.

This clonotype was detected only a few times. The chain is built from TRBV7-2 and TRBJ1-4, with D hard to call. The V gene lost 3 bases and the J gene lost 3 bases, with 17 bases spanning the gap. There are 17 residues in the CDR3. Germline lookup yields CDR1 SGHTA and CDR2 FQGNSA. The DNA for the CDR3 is TGTGCCAGCAGCTTGGGTGGAGCAGGACCTTCTAATGAAAAACTGTTTTTT. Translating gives CASSLGGAGPSNEKLFF.

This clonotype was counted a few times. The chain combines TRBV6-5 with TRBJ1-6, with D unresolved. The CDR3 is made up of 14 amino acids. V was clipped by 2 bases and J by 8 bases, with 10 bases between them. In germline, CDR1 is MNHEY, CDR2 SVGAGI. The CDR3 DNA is TGTGCCAGCAGTTACGCGTACGGATATTCACCCCTCCACTTT. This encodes CASSYAYGYSPLHF.

The CDR3 nucleotides are TGTGCCAGCAGCTTAGCGATACTAGCGACAGGGAAGTTTTATGAGCAGTTCTTC. Translation gives CASSLAILATGKFYEQFF. The gene calls are TRBV11-1 and TRBJ2-1, with D perhaps given as TRBD1 or TRBD2 (7 bases each). In germline, CDR1 is SGHAT, CDR2 FQDESV (reference sequence). The V gene lost 0 bases and the J gene lost 8 bases, with 23 bases spanning the gap. CDR3 length equals 18 residues. The full variable domain, in which reference TRBV11-1 and TRBJ2-1 provide the parts outside the CDR3, is EAEVAQSPRYKITEKSQAVAFWCDPISGHATLYWYRQILGQGPELLVQFQDESVVDDSQLPKDRFSAERLKGVDSTLKIQPAELGDSAMYLCASSLAILATGKFYEQFFGPGTRLTVL.

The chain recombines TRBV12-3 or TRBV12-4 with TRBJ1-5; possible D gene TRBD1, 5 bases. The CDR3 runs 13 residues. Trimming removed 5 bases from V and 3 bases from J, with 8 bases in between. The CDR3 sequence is CASSRDLNQPQHF. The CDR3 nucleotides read TGTGCCAGCAGTAGGGACCTCAATCAGCCCCAGCATTTT.

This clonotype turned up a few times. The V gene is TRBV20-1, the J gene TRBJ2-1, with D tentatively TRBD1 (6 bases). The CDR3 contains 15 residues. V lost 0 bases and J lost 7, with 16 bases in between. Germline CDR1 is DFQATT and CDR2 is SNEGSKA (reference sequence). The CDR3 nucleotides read TGCAGTGCTAGAGACCCCCTCGGTAGGGGGAATGAGCAGTTCTTC. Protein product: CSARDPLGRGNEQFF.

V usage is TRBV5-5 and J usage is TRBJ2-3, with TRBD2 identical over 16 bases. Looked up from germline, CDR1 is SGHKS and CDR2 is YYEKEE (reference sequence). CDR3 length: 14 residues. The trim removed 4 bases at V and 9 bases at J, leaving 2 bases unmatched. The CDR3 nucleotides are TGTGCCAGCAGCGGGACTAGCGGGGGGGTGACGCAGTATTTT. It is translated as CASSGTSGGVTQYF.

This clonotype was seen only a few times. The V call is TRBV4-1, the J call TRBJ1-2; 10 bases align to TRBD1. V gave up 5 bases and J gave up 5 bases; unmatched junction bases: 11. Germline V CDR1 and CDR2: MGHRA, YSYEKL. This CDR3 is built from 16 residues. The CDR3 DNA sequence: TGCGCCAGCAGCAACTTAATCGGACAGGGGGAGTATGGCTACACCTTC. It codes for CASSNLIGQGEYGYTF.

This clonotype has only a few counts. The CDR3 sequence is CATSGGTGRYIQYF. The CDR3 DNA reads as TGTGCCACCAGCGGGGGGACAGGGCGATACATTCAGTACTTC. V gene TRBV15 combines with J gene TRBJ2-4; TRBD1 aligns across 9 bases. V trimming: 5 bases; J trimming: 8 bases; junction bases outside the gene matches: 7. The CDR3 covers 14 residues. The V gene's germline CDR1 is LNHNV and CDR2 YYDKDF (reference sequence).

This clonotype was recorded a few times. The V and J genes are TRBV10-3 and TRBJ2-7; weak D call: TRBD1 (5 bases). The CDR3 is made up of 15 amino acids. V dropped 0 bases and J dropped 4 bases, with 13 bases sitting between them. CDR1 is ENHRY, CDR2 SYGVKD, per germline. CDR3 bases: TGTGCCATCAGTGAGTCCACCCTGGGGCAATACGAGCAGTACTTC. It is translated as CAISESTLGQYEQYF.

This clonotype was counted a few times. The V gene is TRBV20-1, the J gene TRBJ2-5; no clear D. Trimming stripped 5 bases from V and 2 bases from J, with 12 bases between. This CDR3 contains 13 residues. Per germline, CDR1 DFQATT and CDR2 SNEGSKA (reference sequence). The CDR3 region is CSAQDWVQETQYF. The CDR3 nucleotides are TGCAGTGCTCAGGATTGGGTACAAGAGACCCAGTACTTC.

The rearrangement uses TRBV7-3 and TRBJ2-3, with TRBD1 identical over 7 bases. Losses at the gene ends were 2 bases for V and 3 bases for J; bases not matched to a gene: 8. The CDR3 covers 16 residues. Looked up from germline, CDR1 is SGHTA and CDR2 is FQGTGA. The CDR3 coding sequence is TGTGCCAGCAGCTTAGTAGGGGGCTATATGACAGATACGCAGTATTTT. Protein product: CASSLVGGYMTDTQYF. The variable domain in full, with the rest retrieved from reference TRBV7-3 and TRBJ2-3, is GAGVSQTPSNKVTEKGKYVELRCDPISGHTALYWYRQSLGQGPEFLIYFQGTGAADDSGLPNDRFFAVRPEGSVSTLKIQRTERGDSAVYLCASSLVGGYMTDTQYFGPGTRLTVL.

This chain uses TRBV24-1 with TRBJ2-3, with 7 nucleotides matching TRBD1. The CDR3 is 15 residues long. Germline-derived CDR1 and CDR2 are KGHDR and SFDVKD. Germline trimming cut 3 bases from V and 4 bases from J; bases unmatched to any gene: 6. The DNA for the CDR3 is TGTGCCACCAGTGATGACGACAGGGACCCAGATACGCAGTATTTT. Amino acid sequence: CATSDDDRDPDTQYF.

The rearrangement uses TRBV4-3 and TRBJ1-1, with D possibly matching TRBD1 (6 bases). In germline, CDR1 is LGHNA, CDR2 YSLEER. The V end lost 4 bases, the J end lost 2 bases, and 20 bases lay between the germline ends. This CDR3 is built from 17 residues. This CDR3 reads CASSPQVTGPVNTEAFF. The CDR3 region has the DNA TGCGCCAGCAGCCCTCAAGTTACAGGGCCGGTCAACACTGAAGCTTTCTTT.

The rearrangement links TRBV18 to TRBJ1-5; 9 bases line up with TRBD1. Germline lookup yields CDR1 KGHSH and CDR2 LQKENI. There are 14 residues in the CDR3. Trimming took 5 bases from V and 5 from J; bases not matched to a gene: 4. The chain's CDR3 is CASSDRGLDQPQHF. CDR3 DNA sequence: TGTGCCAGCTCAGACAGGGGGTTGGATCAGCCCCAGCATTTT.

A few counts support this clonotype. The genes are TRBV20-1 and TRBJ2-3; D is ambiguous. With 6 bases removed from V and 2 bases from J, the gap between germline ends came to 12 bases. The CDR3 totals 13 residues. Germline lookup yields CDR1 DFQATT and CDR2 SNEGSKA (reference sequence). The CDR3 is CSAAQQSTDTQYF. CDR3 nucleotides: TGCAGTGCCGCGCAGCAGTCCACAGATACGCAGTATTTT.

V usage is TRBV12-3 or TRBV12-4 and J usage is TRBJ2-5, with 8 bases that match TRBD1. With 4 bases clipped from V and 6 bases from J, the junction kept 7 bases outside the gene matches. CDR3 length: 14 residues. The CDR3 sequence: CASSWGQDVKTQYF. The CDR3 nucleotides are TGTGCCAGCAGTTGGGGACAGGACGTAAAGACCCAGTACTTC.

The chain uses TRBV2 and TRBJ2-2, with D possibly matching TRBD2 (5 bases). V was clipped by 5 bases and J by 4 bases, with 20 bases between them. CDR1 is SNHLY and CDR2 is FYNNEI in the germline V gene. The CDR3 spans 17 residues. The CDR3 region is CASSTSRQPLGTGELFF. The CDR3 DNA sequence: TGTGCCAGCAGTACTAGTCGCCAACCCCTGGGCACCGGGGAGCTGTTTTTT.

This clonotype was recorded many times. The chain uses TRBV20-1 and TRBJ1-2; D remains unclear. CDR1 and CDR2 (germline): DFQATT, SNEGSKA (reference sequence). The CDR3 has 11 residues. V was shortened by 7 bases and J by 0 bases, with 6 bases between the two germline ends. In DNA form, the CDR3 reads TGCAGTGTCCACGCTAACTATGGCTACACCTTC. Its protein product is CSVHANYGYTF.

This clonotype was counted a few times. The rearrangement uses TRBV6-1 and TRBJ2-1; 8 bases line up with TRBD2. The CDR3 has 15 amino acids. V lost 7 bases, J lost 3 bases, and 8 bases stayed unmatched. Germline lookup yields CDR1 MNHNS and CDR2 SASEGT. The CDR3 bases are TGTGCCAGCATCGTACGGGGGGGCGGCTACAATGAGCAGTTCTTC. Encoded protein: CASIVRGGGYNEQFF.

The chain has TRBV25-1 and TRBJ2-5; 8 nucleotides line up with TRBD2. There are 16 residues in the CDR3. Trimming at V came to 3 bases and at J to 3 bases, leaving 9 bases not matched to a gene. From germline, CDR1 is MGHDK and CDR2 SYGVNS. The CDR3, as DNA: TGTGCCAGCAGTGACCCCCCCACTAGCGGCAAAGAGACCCAGTACTTC. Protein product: CASSDPPTSGKETQYF. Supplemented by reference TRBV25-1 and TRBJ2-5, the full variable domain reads EADIYQTPRYLVIGTGKKITLECSQTMGHDKMYWYQQDPGMELHLIHYSYGVNSTEKGDLSSESTVSRIRTEHFPLTLESARPSHTSQYLCASSDPPTSGKETQYFGPGTRLLVL.

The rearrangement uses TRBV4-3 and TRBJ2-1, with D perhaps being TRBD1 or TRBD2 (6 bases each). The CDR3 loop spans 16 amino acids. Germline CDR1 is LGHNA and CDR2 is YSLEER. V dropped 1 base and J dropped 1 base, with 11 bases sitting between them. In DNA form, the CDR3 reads TGCGCCAGCAGCCAAGGGATAGGGGGGTCCTACAATGAGCAGTTCTTC. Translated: CASSQGIGGSYNEQFF.

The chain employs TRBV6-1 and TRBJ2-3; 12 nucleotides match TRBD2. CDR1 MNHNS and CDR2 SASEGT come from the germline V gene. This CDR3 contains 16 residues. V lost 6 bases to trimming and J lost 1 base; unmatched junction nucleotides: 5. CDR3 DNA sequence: TGTGCCAGCAGCAACGGACTAGCGGGGCGCACAGATACGCAGTATTTT. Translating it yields CASSNGLAGRTDTQYF.

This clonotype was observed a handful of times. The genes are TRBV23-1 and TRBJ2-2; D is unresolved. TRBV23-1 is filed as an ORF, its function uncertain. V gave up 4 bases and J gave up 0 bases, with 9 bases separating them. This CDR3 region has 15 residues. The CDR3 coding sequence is TGCGCCAGCAGTCTATCCCTCGCGAACACCGGGGAGCTGTTTTTT. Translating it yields CASSLSLANTGELFF.

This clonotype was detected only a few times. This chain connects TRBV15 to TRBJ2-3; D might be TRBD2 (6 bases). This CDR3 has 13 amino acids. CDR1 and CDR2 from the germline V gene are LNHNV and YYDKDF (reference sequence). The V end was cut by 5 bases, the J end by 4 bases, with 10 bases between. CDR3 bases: TGTGCCACCAGCCTACCGGGGGCAGATACGCAGTATTTT. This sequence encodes CATSLPGADTQYF.

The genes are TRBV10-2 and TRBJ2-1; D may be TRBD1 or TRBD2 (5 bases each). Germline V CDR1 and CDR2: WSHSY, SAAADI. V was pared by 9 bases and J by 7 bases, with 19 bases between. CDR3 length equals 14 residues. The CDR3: CASLISLEGNEQFF. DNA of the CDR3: TGCGCCAGTCTTATTAGCTTAGAGGGGAATGAGCAGTTCTTC.

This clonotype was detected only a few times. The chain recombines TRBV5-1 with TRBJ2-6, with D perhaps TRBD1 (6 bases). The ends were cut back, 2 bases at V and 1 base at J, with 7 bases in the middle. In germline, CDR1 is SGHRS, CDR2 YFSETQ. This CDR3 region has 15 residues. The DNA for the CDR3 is TGCGCCAGCAGCTTTGGACAGTCTGGGGCCAACGTCCTGACTTTC. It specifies CASSFGQSGANVLTF.

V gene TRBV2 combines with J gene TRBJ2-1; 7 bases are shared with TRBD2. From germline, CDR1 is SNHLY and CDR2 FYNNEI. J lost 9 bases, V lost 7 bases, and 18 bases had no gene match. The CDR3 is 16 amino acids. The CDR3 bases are TGTGCCAGCAAGCTCTGGGCCGGGACTAATATAGGTGAGCAGTTCTTC. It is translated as CASKLWAGTNIGEQFF.

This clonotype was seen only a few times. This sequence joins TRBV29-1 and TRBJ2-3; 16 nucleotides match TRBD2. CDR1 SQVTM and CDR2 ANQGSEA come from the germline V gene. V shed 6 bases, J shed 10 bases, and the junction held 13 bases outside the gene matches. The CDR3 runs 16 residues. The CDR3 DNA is TGCAGCGTAGTCCACCGAGGGACTAGCGGGAGGGTAGCGCAGTATTTT. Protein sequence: CSVVHRGTSGRVAQYF.